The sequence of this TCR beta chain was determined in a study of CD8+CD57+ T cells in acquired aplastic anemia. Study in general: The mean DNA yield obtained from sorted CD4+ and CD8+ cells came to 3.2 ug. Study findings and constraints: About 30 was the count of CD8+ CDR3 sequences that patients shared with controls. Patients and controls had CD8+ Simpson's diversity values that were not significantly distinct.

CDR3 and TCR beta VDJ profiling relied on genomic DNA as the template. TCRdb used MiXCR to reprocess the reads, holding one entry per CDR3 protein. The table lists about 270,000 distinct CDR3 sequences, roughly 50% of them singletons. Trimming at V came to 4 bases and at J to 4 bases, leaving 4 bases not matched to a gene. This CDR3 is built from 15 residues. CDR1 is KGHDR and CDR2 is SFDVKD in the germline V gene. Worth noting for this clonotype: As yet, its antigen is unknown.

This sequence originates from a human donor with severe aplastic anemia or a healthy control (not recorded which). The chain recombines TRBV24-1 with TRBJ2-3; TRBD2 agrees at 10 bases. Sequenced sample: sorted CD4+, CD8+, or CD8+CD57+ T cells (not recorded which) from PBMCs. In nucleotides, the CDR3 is TGTGCCACCAGTGACCTACTAGCGGGACCAGATACGCAGTATTTT. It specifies CATSDLLAGPDTQYF.